Listed here is a single TCR beta chain. Its antigen remains unidentified. The entry originates in a study of T cell responses to AZD1222 COVID-19 vaccine. Study-level findings and limits: After the peak T cell response, and only then, were repertoires sampled. Clonal diversity may have been underestimated, and the donors were mostly white British, with more females than males.

Trimming cost V 3 bases and J 3 bases, with 9 bases left between them. This CDR3 is 14 amino acids long. Germline V gene data show CDR1 as KGHSH and CDR2 as LQKENI. Some clones are missing from TCRdb's copy, which holds only in-frame ones; the method was immunoSEQ multiplex PCR. The sample contains just under 90,000 clones, 88% of which appear only once. This chain joins TRBV18 and TRBJ1-3; maybe TRBD1 (6 bases). This TCR derives from an adult in good health. The material was peripheral blood, obtained on day 0 of MenACWY control vaccination. The CDR3 sequence: CASSPAGDGNTIYF. CDR3 in DNA: TGTGCCAGCTCACCGGCAGGGGATGGAAACACCATATATTTT.